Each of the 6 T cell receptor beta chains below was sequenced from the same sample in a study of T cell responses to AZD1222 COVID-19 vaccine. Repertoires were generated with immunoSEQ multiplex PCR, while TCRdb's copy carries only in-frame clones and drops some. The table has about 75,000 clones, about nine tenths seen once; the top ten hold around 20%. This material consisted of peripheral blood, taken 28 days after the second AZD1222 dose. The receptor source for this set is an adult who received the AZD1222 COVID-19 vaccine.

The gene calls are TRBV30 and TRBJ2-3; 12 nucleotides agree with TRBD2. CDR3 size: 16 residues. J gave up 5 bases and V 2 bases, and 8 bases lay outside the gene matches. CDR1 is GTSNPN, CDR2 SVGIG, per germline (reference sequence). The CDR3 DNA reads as TGTGCCTGGAGTCTAGGACTAGCGGGGTCGAGAGATACGCAGTATTTT. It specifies CAWSLGLAGSRDTQYF.

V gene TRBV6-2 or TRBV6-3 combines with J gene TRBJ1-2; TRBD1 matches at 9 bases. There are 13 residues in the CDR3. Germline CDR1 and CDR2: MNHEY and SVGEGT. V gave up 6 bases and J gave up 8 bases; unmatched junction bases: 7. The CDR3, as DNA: TGTGCCAGCAGCGGGACAGGGTCGAAAGGCTACACCTTC. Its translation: CASSGTGSKGYTF.

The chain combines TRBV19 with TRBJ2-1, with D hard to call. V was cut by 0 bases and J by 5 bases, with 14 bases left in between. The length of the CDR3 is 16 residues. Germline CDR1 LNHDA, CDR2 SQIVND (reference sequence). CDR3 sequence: CASSIDGGRPDNEQFF. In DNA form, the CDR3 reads TGTGCCAGTAGTATAGATGGCGGAAGGCCGGACAATGAGCAGTTCTTC.

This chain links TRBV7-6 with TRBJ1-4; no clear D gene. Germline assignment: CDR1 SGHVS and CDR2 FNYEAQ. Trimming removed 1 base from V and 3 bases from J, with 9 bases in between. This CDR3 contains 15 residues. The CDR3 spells CASSLDVGPNEKLFF. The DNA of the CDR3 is TGTGCCAGCAGCTTAGATGTAGGGCCTAATGAAAAACTGTTTTTT. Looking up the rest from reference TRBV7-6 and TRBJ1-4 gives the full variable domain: GAGVSQSPRYKVTKRGQDVALRCDPISGHVSLYWYRQALGQGPEFLTYFNYEAQQDKSGLPNDRFSAERPEGSISTLTIQRTEQRDSAMYRCASSLDVGPNEKLFFGSGTQLSVL.

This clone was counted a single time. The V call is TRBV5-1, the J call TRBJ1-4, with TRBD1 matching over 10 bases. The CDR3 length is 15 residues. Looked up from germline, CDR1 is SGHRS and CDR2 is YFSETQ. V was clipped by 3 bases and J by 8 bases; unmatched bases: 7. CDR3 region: CASSSWTGGGEKLFF. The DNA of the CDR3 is TGCGCCAGCAGCTCTTGGACAGGGGGAGGCGAAAAACTGTTTTTT. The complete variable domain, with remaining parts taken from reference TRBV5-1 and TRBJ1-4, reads KAGVTQTPRYLIKTRGQQVTLSCSPISGHRSVSWYQQTPGQGLQFLFEYFSETQRNKGNFPGRFSGRQFSNSRSEMNVSTLELGDSALYLCASSSWTGGGEKLFFGSGTQLSVL.

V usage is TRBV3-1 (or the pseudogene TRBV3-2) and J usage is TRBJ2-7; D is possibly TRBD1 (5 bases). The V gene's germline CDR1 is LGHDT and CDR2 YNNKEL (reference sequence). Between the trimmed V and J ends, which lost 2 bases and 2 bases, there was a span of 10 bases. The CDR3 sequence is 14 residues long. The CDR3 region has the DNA TGTGCCAGCAGCCAAAATGACAGAACCTACGAGCAGTACTTC. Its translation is CASSQNDRTYEQYF.